These 32 T cell receptor beta chains originate from one sample sequenced in a study of long-term antiretroviral therapy in people with HIV (dated by TCRdb to about 2022). The immunoSEQ hsTCRB v3.0 assay was used at survey level resolution for TRB variable region sequencing. TCRdb mirrors the immuneACCESS table, restricted to in-frame sequences. Some clones are absent from its copies; in checked studies, under half trace to an unresolved V gene, and the reason for the others is unknown. This sample is represented by tens of thousands of clones; roughly 88% of them were singletons. The ten largest make up around 5.6% of the sample. This specimen consisted of unsorted PBMCs, obtained about 4.3 years after starting antiretroviral therapy. All receptors derive from a man under 40 with HIV.

V is TRBV4-1 and J is TRBJ2-6; 7 positions agree with TRBD2. The CDR3 length is 17 residues. V lost 3 bases, J lost 2 bases, and 7 bases stayed unmatched. The germline V gene has CDR1 MGHRA and CDR2 YSYEKL. CDR3 in amino acids: CASSQPGGWPGANVLTF. As DNA, the CDR3 is TGCGCCAGCAGCCAGCCCGGGGGGTGGCCTGGGGCCAACGTCCTGACTTTC.

V and J are TRBV11-2 and TRBJ1-1, with D unclear. This CDR3 has 15 residues. Per germline, CDR1 SGHAT and CDR2 FQNNGV. Trimming left V 5 bases short and J 0 bases short, with 13 bases between. The DNA for the CDR3 is TGTGCCAGCAGCCAGCCCTTCGGCATGAACACTGAAGCTTTCTTT. It encodes CASSQPFGMNTEAFF.

The rearrangement joins TRBV20-1 to TRBJ1-1, with 7 bases aligning to TRBD1. The CDR3 sequence is 10 residues long. The V gene's germline CDR1 is DFQATT and CDR2 SNEGSKA (reference sequence). The trim removed 5 bases at V and 7 bases at J, leaving 1 base unmatched. CDR3 sequence: CSAWTGEAFF. The CDR3 coding sequence is TGCAGTGCTTGGACAGGTGAAGCTTTCTTT.

The chain joins TRBV27 to TRBJ2-1; possibly TRBD2 for D (6 bases). Trimming took off 2 bases at V and 1 base at J, with 15 bases between the two ends. In germline, CDR1 is MNHEY, CDR2 SMNVEV (reference sequence). This CDR3 contains 17 residues. CDR3 nucleotides: TGTGCCAGCAGTTTAACCAGCGGGTTGGGATCCTACAATGAGCAGTTCTTC. Protein sequence: CASSLTSGLGSYNEQFF.

This chain uses TRBV11-1 with TRBJ1-1; possible D gene TRBD1, 6 bases. CDR1 is SGHAT and CDR2 is FQDESV in the germline V gene (reference sequence). Trimming pared 1 base from V and 5 bases from J, leaving 11 bases between. CDR3 size: 14 residues. CDR3 in DNA: TGTGCCAGCAGCTTAGGGCAGGGGAGGACTGAAGCTTTCTTT. Encoded protein: CASSLGQGRTEAFF.

This clone was picked up one time. J is TRBJ1-1 and V is TRBV9; D is unclear. The CDR3 length is 13 residues. Per germline, CDR1 SGDLS and CDR2 YYNGEE. Trimming took 4 bases from V and 1 from J, leaving 8 bases between them. CDR3: CASSLWQNTEAFF. In nucleotides, the CDR3 is TGTGCCAGCAGCCTCTGGCAGAACACTGAAGCTTTCTTT.

This rearrangement joins TRBV6-5 to TRBJ1-2; possibly TRBD1 for D (6 bases). The CDR3 contains 14 residues. Deletions cut 10 bases from V and 4 bases from J, with 19 bases between. Germline CDR1 MNHEY, CDR2 SVGAGI. CDR3 nucleotide sequence: TGTGCCACCGGGAGGGGGGGGACCAGCTATGGCTACACCTTC. Translating it yields CATGRGGTSYGYTF.

This sequence joins TRBV25-1 and TRBJ1-5, with D unclear. V was shortened by 3 bases and J by 3 bases, with 9 bases between the two germline ends. This CDR3 comprises 14 residues. Germline loops: CDR1 MGHDK, CDR2 SYGVNS. CDR3: CASSELGINQPQHF. In DNA form, the CDR3 reads TGTGCCAGCAGTGAGTTGGGGATCAATCAGCCCCAGCATTTT.

The rearrangement joins TRBV9 to TRBJ1-5; D ambiguous. The CDR3 is 14 residues long. Trimming pared 0 bases from V and 9 bases from J, leaving 13 bases between. In germline, CDR1 is SGDLS, CDR2 YYNGEE. CDR3 residues: CASSVGLPGRPQHF. CDR3 in DNA: TGTGCCAGCAGCGTAGGACTGCCGGGTAGGCCCCAGCATTTT.

This sequence joins TRBV7-2 and TRBJ1-1, with no clear D. Germline V lookup: CDR1 SGHTA, CDR2 FQGNSA. Trimming took 1 base from V and 10 from J, leaving 13 bases between them. This CDR3 contains 13 residues. This CDR3 is CASSLELERVAFF. The CDR3 region has the DNA TGTGCCAGCAGCTTAGAGTTGGAAAGGGTAGCTTTCTTT.

This clone was seen a handful of times. The V and J genes are TRBV7-2 and TRBJ2-7; D uncertain. Trimming pared 3 bases from V and 3 bases from J, leaving 6 bases between. Per germline, CDR1 SGHTA and CDR2 FQGNSA. The CDR3 runs 12 residues. In DNA, the CDR3 is TGTGCCAGCAGCTTCGTGGACTACGAGCAGTACTTC. Its protein product is CASSFVDYEQYF.

This clone has a single count. CDR3 in amino acids: CASSFTLTTTGELFF. CDR3 bases: TGTGCCAGCAGCTTCACGTTGACTACGACCGGGGAGCTGTTTTTT. The chain is built from TRBV7-2 and TRBJ2-2; D possibly corresponds to TRBD2 (5 bases). The germline V gene encodes CDR1 SGHTA and CDR2 FQGNSA. V lost 3 bases to trimming and J lost 5 bases, with 13 bases between them. This CDR3 is 15 amino acids long.

The chain links TRBV14 to TRBJ2-7, with no clear D. Germline V gives CDR1 SGHDN, CDR2 FVKESK. The CDR3 is 14 residues long. V was cut by 0 bases and J by 2 bases, with 8 bases left in between. CDR3 DNA sequence: TGTGCCAGCAGCCAAGACAGGTCCCCCTACGAGCAGTACTTC. It is translated as CASSQDRSPYEQYF.

V usage is TRBV9 and J usage is TRBJ2-1, with a tentative D call TRBD2 (5 bases). Germline V gene sequence: CDR1 SGDLS, CDR2 YYNGEE. The V end lost 4 bases, the J end lost 10 bases, and 9 bases lay between the germline ends. The CDR3 runs to 11 residues. CDR3 nucleotides: TGTGCCAGCAGCCTCGAGGGCGAGCAGTTCTTC. Translated: CASSLEGEQFF.

The gene calls are TRBV5-1 and TRBJ2-2; D is ambiguous. The V end was cut by 4 bases, the J end by 6 bases, with 7 bases between. The V gene's germline CDR1 is SGHRS and CDR2 YFSETQ. This CDR3 is built from 12 residues. The chain's CDR3 is CASSQQPGELFF. CDR3 DNA: TGCGCCAGCAGCCAACAACCCGGGGAGCTGTTTTTT.

V gene TRBV9 combines with J gene TRBJ2-5, with a tentative D call TRBD2 (6 bases). The CDR3 length is 14 residues. Germline V gives CDR1 SGDLS, CDR2 YYNGEE. V lost 6 bases to trimming and J lost 9 bases, with 21 bases between them. The CDR3 is CASNGGGDLQPQYF. The CDR3 nucleotides are TGTGCCAGCAATGGTGGCGGGGACCTCCAGCCCCAGTACTTC.

This clone turned up a few times. Here the CDR3 reads CASSLLAGGNNEQFF. In DNA form, the CDR3 reads TGTGCCAGCAGTTTACTGGCGGGGGGAAACAATGAGCAGTTCTTC. The V gene is TRBV28, the J gene TRBJ2-1; 8 bases map to TRBD2. V was pared by 2 bases and J by 5 bases, with 5 bases of the junction left unmatched. This CDR3 has 15 amino acids. CDR1 MDHEN and CDR2 SYDVKM come from the germline V gene. Complete variable domain (other parts from reference TRBV28 and TRBJ2-1): DVKVTQSSRYLVKRTGEKVFLECVQDMDHENMFWYRQDPGLGLRLIYFSYDVKMKEKGDIPEGYSVSREKKERFSLILESASTNQTSMYLCASSLLAGGNNEQFFGPGTRLTVL.

This chain connects TRBV4-2 to TRBJ2-6; 8 bases map to TRBD1. This CDR3 is 19 amino acids long. Germline CDR1 and CDR2: LGHNA and YNFKEQ. J was trimmed by 0 bases and V by 0 bases; bases with no gene match: 7. The CDR3: CASSQDLGQGISGANVLTF. The CDR3 DNA reads as TGTGCCAGCAGCCAAGATCTAGGACAGGGTATCTCTGGGGCCAACGTCCTGACTTTC.

The chain uses TRBV6-6 and TRBJ1-3; no clear D. With 7 bases removed from V and 8 bases from J, the gap between germline ends came to 9 bases. Germline-derived CDR1 and CDR2 are MNHNY and SVGAGI (reference sequence). The CDR3 has 11 residues. CDR3 sequence: CASKREDTIYF. The CDR3 region has the DNA TGTGCCAGCAAGCGGGAGGACACCATATATTTT.

The J gene is TRBJ2-2, the V gene TRBV9; the match to TRBD1 covers 8 bases. After removal of 3 bases from V and 5 bases from J, the junction contained 9 bases not matched to a gene. Looked up from germline, CDR1 is SGDLS and CDR2 is YYNGEE. This CDR3 region has 16 residues. The DNA for the CDR3 is TGTGCCAGCAGCGCAGCCGGGACAGGTACAACCGGGGAGCTGTTTTTT. Its translation: CASSAAGTGTTGELFF.

The genes are TRBV11-2 and TRBJ2-7, with D tentatively TRBD2 (5 bases). The CDR3 runs 12 residues. V lost 3 bases and J lost 13, with 16 bases in between. Germline V gives CDR1 SGHAT, CDR2 FQNNGV. CDR3: CASSFKAEGSYF. The DNA for the CDR3 is TGTGCCAGCAGCTTCAAAGCGGAAGGATCTTACTTC. Filled out from reference TRBV11-2 and TRBJ2-7, the complete variable domain reads EAGVAQSPRYKIIEKRQSVAFWCNPISGHATLYWYQQILGQGPKLLIQFQNNGVVDDSQLPKDRFSAERLKGVDSTLKIQPAKLEDSAVYLCASSFKAEGSYFGPGTRLTVT.

This chain joins TRBV9 and TRBJ1-6, with D tentatively TRBD1 (5 bases). The CDR3 length is 15 residues. Between the trimmed V and J ends, which lost 4 bases and 6 bases, there was a span of 14 bases. Germline V gene lookup returns CDR1 SGDLS and CDR2 YYNGEE. The CDR3 nucleotides read TGTGCCAGCAGCATATCGGGACTCTTTAATTCACCCCTCCACTTT. Translation: CASSISGLFNSPLHF. Full variable domain (remainder filled in from reference TRBV9 and TRBJ1-6): DSGVTQTPKHLITATGQRVTLRCSPRSGDLSVYWYQQSLDQGLQFLIQYYNGEERAKGNILERFSAQQFPDLHSELNLSSLELGDSALYFCASSISGLFNSPLHFGNGTRLTVT.

The chain uses TRBV7-2 and TRBJ2-7, with 11 bases matching TRBD2. The CDR3 consists of 16 residues. Germline loops: CDR1 SGHTA, CDR2 FQGNSA. J lost 1 base, V lost 3 bases, and 5 bases had no gene match. DNA for the CDR3: TGTGCCAGCAGCTTGACTAGCGGGACCGAATCCTACGAGCAGTACTTC. Protein product: CASSLTSGTESYEQYF. The complete variable domain, with remaining parts taken from reference TRBV7-2 and TRBJ2-7, reads GAGVSQSPSNKVTEKGKDVELRCDPISGHTALYWYRQSLGQGLEFLIYFQGNSAPDKSGLPSDRFSAERTGGSVSTLTIQRTQQEDSAVYLCASSLTSGTESYEQYFGPGTRLTVT.

This clone was seen once. The chain has TRBV5-1 and TRBJ2-2; D remains ambiguous. The CDR3 has 14 residues. Germline assignment: CDR1 SGHRS and CDR2 YFSETQ. Trimming removed 0 bases from V and 5 bases from J, with 8 bases in between. CDR3: CASSLGQETGELFF. DNA of the CDR3: TGCGCCAGCAGCTTGGGGCAGGAAACCGGGGAGCTGTTTTTT. Drawing the rest from reference TRBV5-1 and TRBJ2-2, the complete variable domain is KAGVTQTPRYLIKTRGQQVTLSCSPISGHRSVSWYQQTPGQGLQFLFEYFSETQRNKGNFPGRFSGRQFSNSRSEMNVSTLELGDSALYLCASSLGQETGELFFGEGSRLTVL.

This sequence joins TRBV4-3 and TRBJ1-1; no definite D call. Trimming left V 2 bases short and J 6 bases short, with 10 bases between. The CDR3 consists of 13 residues. Germline CDR1 LGHNA, CDR2 YSLEER. This CDR3 reads CASSQWRQSEAFF. CDR3 sequence (DNA): TGCGCCAGCAGCCAATGGCGGCAGTCTGAAGCTTTCTTT.

The chain couples TRBV5-3 to TRBJ2-7; TRBD2 might be the D (7 bases). TRBV5-3 is recorded as an ORF, its role being uncertain. V was clipped by 10 bases and J by 7 bases, with 27 bases between them. CDR3 length equals 15 residues. The chain's CDR3 is CAALAQGRETEEQYF. CDR3 DNA sequence: TGTGCCGCCCTTGCCCAGGGGCGGGAGACTGAAGAGCAGTACTTC.

The rearrangement joins TRBV7-6 to TRBJ2-7; TRBD1 aligns across 9 bases. This CDR3 contains 15 residues. Germline V gene lookup returns CDR1 SGHVS and CDR2 FNYEAQ. J lost 3 bases, V lost 1 base, and 4 bases had no gene match. In DNA form, the CDR3 reads TGTGCCAGCAGCTTAGGGACAGGGGAGATCTACGAGCAGTACTTC. It encodes CASSLGTGEIYEQYF.

This clone was detected once. The chain uses TRBV9 and TRBJ2-3, with 10 bases that match TRBD2. Germline V gene data show CDR1 as SGDLS and CDR2 as YYNGEE. This CDR3 is 16 amino acids long. The V and J ends lost 4 bases and 5 bases, in that order; junction bases with no gene match: 10. The CDR3 sequence: CASSPQAGGTLDTQYF. CDR3 nucleotides: TGTGCCAGCAGCCCCCAAGCGGGGGGGACACTAGATACGCAGTATTTT.

This clone was counted once. This chain uses TRBV7-9 with TRBJ1-1; D is unclear. V gave up 8 bases and J gave up 8 bases, with 12 bases separating them. Germline V gene lookup returns CDR1 SEHNR and CDR2 FQNEAQ (reference sequence). The CDR3 runs to 11 residues. The CDR3 spells CASAETDEAFF. The CDR3 region has the DNA TGTGCCAGCGCTGAAACAGACGAAGCTTTCTTT.

The chain links TRBV19 to TRBJ2-7; the D gene is possibly TRBD2 (6 bases). The V and J ends lost 3 bases and 4 bases respectively, with 13 bases between them. The germline V gene encodes CDR1 LNHDA and CDR2 SQIVND (reference sequence). The CDR3 consists of 14 residues. The DNA for the CDR3 is TGTGCCAGTAGTATTAGGTCTGGGACTTACGAGCAGTACTTC. It codes for CASSIRSGTYEQYF.

The genes are TRBV7-3 and TRBJ1-5, with unresolved D. Trimming removed 2 bases at V and 7 bases at J, with 9 bases between. The V gene's germline CDR1 is SGHTA and CDR2 FQGTGA. The CDR3 extends over 13 amino acids. The CDR3 spells CASSLDLGQPQHF. The DNA of the CDR3 is TGTGCCAGCAGCTTAGACTTGGGGCAGCCCCAGCATTTT.

The chain couples TRBV9 to TRBJ1-2; D is unresolved. The ends were cut back, 0 bases at V and 4 bases at J, with 4 bases in the middle. The germline gives CDR1 SGDLS, CDR2 YYNGEE. CDR3 length: 12 amino acids. The CDR3 region is CASSVGGYGYTF. CDR3 sequence (DNA): TGTGCCAGCAGCGTAGGGGGCTATGGCTACACCTTC.